The present TCR beta chain was sequenced within a study of human T cells and chemical hapten exposure. Study results and limitations: Expanded TCRs formed significantly more large CDR3 similarity clusters than controls. Correlating positively with patch test score were the PT1 expanded TCR counts.

A note on this clonotype: The antigen remains unidentified. A much larger clone lies a single base off, so this may be a read error.

Germline CDR1 reads SGHVS; CDR2 reads FNYEAQ. CDR3 length equals 14 residues. Indicated time point: patch test 1, 2 weeks after DPC sensitization. Documented treatment: therapeutic diphenylcyclopropenone sensitization with weekly scalp DPC. It was from unfractionated whole blood that total RNA was extracted. Using its own MiXCR run on the RACE reads, TCRdb lists one record per CDR3 protein. The table lists roughly 38,000 distinct CDR3 sequences, about 4.2% of them singletons. The TCR comes from a man aged 45 to 65 with alopecia areata. Some clones in this sample may be carry-over from other donors' samples. The J gene is TRBJ1-1, the V gene TRBV7-6; no reliable D call. Sequences were derived from whole blood, sampled in connection with sensitization to the hapten diphenylcyclopropenone (DPC). The CDR3 spells CVSSGGIVNTEAFF. As DNA, the CDR3 is TGTGTCAGCAGCGGAGGGATCGTGAACACTGAAGCTTTCTTT.